This record covers a single T cell receptor beta chain. This clone's antigen is unknown. No qualities accompany the bases; no much larger clone lies one base away. The data belong to a study of blood T cell repertoires in COVID-19 (dated by TCRdb to 2019 to 2021). Looking at the study overall: Samples from collaborators originated in the United States, Italy and Spain and spanned both the acute and convalescent phases of COVID-19. Samples were obtained from the ongoing ImmuneRACE study (first 160 participants) and from over a thousand subjects provided by 6 global collaborators. Subjects who had been exposed to COVID-19, were actively infected with it, or had recovered from it provided the deeply sampled blood TCRbeta repertoires that made up the dataset. Nearly every sample came with metadata listing a de-identified subject ID, COVID-19 status, age in years and sex. Where available, HLA class I and class II types were obtained from metadata supplied by the sample provider rather than from assay-based typing. The repertoires were made available in a free public database intended to serve as a resource for research on the immune response to SARS-CoV-2. The prospective study material was composed of cDNA or gDNA derived from T cells, B-cell-depleted T cells, or PBMCs. Overall study results and their limits: Clinical and demographic metadata were provided uncurated, with the amount varying by source and participant.

The immunoSEQ Assay, a bias-controlled multiplex PCR, was used to amplify TCRbeta CDR3 regions from genomic DNA. As for the authors' bioinformatics: The number of nucleated cells in each sample was estimated by amplification of reference gene primers within the assay. To quantify the absolute abundance of each unique TCRbeta CDR3 rearrangement, sequence reads were collapsed and filtered. For each sample, productive Simpson clonality was calculated as the square root of Simpson's diversity index over productive rearrangements. What TCRdb holds here is the immuneACCESS table cut down to in-frame rearrangements. Part of the clones is not present; checked against another copy, under half of the missing clones reflect an unresolved V gene, and the others are unexplained. V and J calls and clone size follow that table, whereas D and trimming were derived from the DNA. This sample holds about 190,000 clones; around 90% were observed only once. The ten largest clones capture around 7% of the sample.

Collaborating institutions collected whole blood in K2EDTA tubes following their own protocols. Collaborator samples were shipped for TCRbeta analysis as frozen whole blood, isolated PBMCs, or DNA extracted from either sample type. The V and J ends are trimmed by 8 bases and 3 bases, leaving 17 bases between them. Sequences MDHEN (CDR1) and SYDVKM (CDR2) are obtained from the germline V gene. From the cysteine up to the phenylalanine, the CDR3 has a length of 15 residues. Solely the CDR3 DNA is kept, with 45 bases framed from the first base. The sequenced sample consisted of peripheral blood. This chain is built from TRBV28 and TRBJ2-4, and perhaps TRBD1 as D gene, on 6 matching bases. This clonotype originated in a man aged 35 to 55 with acute or convalescent COVID-19. The CDR3 sequence is CASSRERGIKNIQYF. The DNA sequence is as follows: TGTGCCAGCTCAAGGGAGAGGGGGATCAAAAACATTCAGTACTTC.